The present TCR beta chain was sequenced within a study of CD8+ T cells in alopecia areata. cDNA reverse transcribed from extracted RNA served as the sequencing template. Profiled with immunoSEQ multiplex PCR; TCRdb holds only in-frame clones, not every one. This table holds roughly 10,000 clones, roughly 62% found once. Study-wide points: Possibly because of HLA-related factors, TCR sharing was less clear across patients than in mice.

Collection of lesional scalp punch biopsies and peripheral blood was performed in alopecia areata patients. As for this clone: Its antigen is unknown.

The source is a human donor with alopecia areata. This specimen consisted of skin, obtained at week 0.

The CDR3 loop is CAVPPDRDKSLYEQYF. DNA of the CDR3: TGTGCCGTTCCCCCGGACAGGGATAAGTCCCTCTACGAGCAGTACTTC. The chain employs TRBV30 and TRBJ2-7; TRBD1 aligns across 8 bases. V lost 8 bases, J lost 3 bases, and 18 bases stayed unmatched. The germline V gene encodes CDR1 GTSNPN and CDR2 SVGIG (reference sequence). The CDR3 has 16 amino acids. The full variable domain, completed using reference TRBV30 and TRBJ2-7, is SQTIHQWPATLVQPVGSPLSLECTVEGTSNPNLYWYRQAAGRGLQLLFYSVGIGQISSEVPQNLSASRPQDRQFILSSKKLLLSDSGFYLCAVPPDRDKSLYEQYFGPGTRLTVT.